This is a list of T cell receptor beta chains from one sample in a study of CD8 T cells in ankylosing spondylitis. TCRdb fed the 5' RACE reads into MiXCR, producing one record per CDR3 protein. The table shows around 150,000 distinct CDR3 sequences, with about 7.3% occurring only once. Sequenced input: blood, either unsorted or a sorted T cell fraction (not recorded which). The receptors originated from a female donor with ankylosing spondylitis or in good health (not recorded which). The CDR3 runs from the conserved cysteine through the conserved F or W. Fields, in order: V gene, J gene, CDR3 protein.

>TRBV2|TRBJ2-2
CASRSPGVGAGELFF
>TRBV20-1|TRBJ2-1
CSATLDFSDNEQFF
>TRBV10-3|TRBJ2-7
CATEGRLYEQYF
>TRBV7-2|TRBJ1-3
CASSSWTGGLSGNTIYF
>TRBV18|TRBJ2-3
CASSPEYKHSTDTQYF
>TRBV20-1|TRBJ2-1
CSARALNLYNEQFF
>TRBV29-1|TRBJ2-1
CSVDRGDHNEQFF
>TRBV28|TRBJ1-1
CASTVNTEAFF
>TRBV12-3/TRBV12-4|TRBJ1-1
CASSSREEDTEAFF
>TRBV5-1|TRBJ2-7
CASSLAQEYEQYF
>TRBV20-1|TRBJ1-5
CSAKQAGVDQPQHF
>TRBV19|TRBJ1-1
CASSRPTATEAFF
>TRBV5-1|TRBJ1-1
CASSSTGVNTEAFF
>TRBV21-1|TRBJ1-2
CASSESTGTDYGYTF
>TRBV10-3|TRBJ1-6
CAISEGQSMSPLHF
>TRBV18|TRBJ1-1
CASSPPISRARMNTAAFF
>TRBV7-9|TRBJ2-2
CASSFPSGGVATGELFF
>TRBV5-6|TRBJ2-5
CASSPMDFQETQYF
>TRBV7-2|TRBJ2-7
CASSSLAGGIYEQYF
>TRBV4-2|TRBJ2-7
CASSQELQGALYEQYF
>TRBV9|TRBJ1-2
CASSPGGQYNGYTF
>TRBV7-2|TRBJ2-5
CASSFQQGQETQYF
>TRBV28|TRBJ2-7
CASSRSGGVREQYF
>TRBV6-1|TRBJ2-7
CASSEQVLTSYEQYF
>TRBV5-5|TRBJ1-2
CASSLDSGGNYGYTF
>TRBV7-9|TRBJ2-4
CASSTGTVKNIQYF
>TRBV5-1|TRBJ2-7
CASSSQESYEQYF
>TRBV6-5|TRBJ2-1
CASSLGAVTGLGNEQFF
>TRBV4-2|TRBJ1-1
CASSQVFRGRGEAFF
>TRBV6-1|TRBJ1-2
CASRPGEWSGYTF
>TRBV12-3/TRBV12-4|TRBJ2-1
CASTMRLAGAREQFF
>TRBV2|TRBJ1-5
CASSKTGLVSPQHF
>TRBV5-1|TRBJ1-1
CASRAGTTESEAFF
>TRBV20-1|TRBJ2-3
CSAPRGSTDTQYF
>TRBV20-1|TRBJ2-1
CSARGRNNEQFF
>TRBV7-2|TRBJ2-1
CASSSGPGYNEQFF
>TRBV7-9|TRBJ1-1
CASSLEGQLNTEAFF
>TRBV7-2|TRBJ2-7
CASSLGGGDLYEQYF
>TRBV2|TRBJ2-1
CASSGPDRGNEQFF
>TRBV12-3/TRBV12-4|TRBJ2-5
CASSLVTMETQYF
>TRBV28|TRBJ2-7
CASSLNRGLYEQYF